The 16 T cell receptor beta chains listed next were all sequenced from one sample in a study of T-cell memory formation after mild COVID-19. TCRdb itself ran the 5' RACE reads through MiXCR, one entry per CDR3 protein. Among approximately 210,000 distinct CDR3 sequences listed, roughly a tenth were seen once. Input material: PBMCs or a T cell subset sorted from them (not recorded which). The receptor set was obtained from a man aged 18 to 30 who had mild COVID-19 (a few samples of this study predate the infection). Cell type and time point are not known.

This chain links TRBV18 with TRBJ1-1, with D possibly being TRBD1 (5 bases). CDR1 KGHSH and CDR2 LQKENI come from the germline V gene. The ends were cut back, 3 bases at V and 1 base at J, with 12 bases in the middle. This CDR3 is 15 amino acids long. The CDR3 DNA is TGTGCCAGCTCACCGCTTGAGGGGCGGAACACTGAAGCTTTCTTT. It is translated as CASSPLEGRNTEAFF. Full variable domain (missing parts from reference TRBV18 and TRBJ1-1): NAGVMQNPRHLVRRRGQEARLRCSPMKGHSHVYWYRQLPEEGLKFMVYLQKENIIDESGMPKERFSAEFPKEGPSILRIQQVVRGDSAAYFCASSPLEGRNTEAFFGQGTRLTVV.

This clonotype was recorded a few times. This rearrangement joins TRBV12-3 or TRBV12-4 to TRBJ1-4, with 7 bases that match TRBD1. The CDR3 sequence is 15 residues long. V lost 4 bases, J lost 13 bases, and 15 bases stayed unmatched. As DNA, the CDR3 is TGTGCCAGCAGTTCACACCAAGGGATCCCAGGGGGACTGTTTTTT. Its translation is CASSSHQGIPGGLFF.

This clonotype was detected only a few times. The CDR3 DNA reads TGTGCCAGCAGTGATTGGGCAGGAGAGAACAATCAGCCCCAGCATTTT. Residues: CASSDWAGENNQPQHF. This rearrangement joins TRBV6-4 to TRBJ1-5; no clear D. Looked up from germline, CDR1 is MRHNA and CDR2 is SNTAGT. The CDR3 has 16 residues. V lost 3 bases, J lost 3 bases, and 15 bases lay in between.

This clonotype was counted a few times. The V and J genes are TRBV5-1 and TRBJ1-6; the D gene is possibly TRBD1 (5 bases). The germline V and J ends were trimmed by 3 bases and 8 bases, with 27 bases remaining between them. The CDR3 totals 19 residues. CDR1 is SGHRS and CDR2 is YFSETQ in the germline V gene. CDR3 residues: CASSSDYGFGGGKYSPLHF. CDR3 nucleotide sequence: TGCGCCAGCAGCTCCGATTATGGCTTCGGCGGGGGGAAGTATTCACCCCTCCACTTT. The full variable domain, its missing parts supplied by reference TRBV5-1 and TRBJ1-6, is KAGVTQTPRYLIKTRGQQVTLSCSPISGHRSVSWYQQTPGQGLQFLFEYFSETQRNKGNFPGRFSGRQFSNSRSEMNVSTLELGDSALYLCASSSDYGFGGGKYSPLHFGNGTRLTVT.

The V gene is TRBV6-6, the J gene TRBJ1-2, with 11 bases lining up with TRBD1. There are 13 residues in the CDR3. Germline values: CDR1 MNHNY, CDR2 SVGAGI (reference sequence). J gave up 7 bases and V 6 bases, and 4 bases lay outside the gene matches. The CDR3 DNA sequence: TGTGCCAGCAGGACCGGGACAGGGGGTGGCTACACCTTC. Its protein product is CASRTGTGGGYTF.

This chain joins TRBV7-2 and TRBJ2-5; D ambiguous. The germline V gene encodes CDR1 SGHTA and CDR2 FQGNSA. V lost 4 bases and J lost 7, with 13 bases in between. The CDR3 spans 13 residues. As DNA, the CDR3 is TGTGCCAGCAGCTCAAGGGCCATAGGGACCCAGTACTTC. It encodes CASSSRAIGTQYF.

The chain joins TRBV4-2 to TRBJ1-2, with TRBD1 identical over 8 bases. The germline CDR1 and CDR2 sequences are LGHNA and YNFKEQ. There are 16 residues in the CDR3. Trimming removed 8 bases from V and 8 bases from J; junction bases left unmatched: 19. The CDR3 loop is CASRPAQGADLVGYTF. CDR3 bases: TGTGCCAGCCGCCCCGCCCAGGGGGCCGACCTAGTGGGCTACACCTTC.

The genes are TRBV6-2 or TRBV6-3 and TRBJ2-3; D is perhaps TRBD1 or TRBD2 (6 bases each). Trimming cost V 11 bases and J 6 bases, with 18 bases left between them. Germline V gene data show CDR1 as MNHEY and CDR2 as SVGEGT. The CDR3 has 13 residues. The CDR3 region has the DNA TGTGCCGGAGGGGATACAGGGCTTGATACGCAGTATTTT. Translated, it gives CAGGDTGLDTQYF.

The chain couples TRBV11-1 to TRBJ1-2; 7 nucleotides align to TRBD1. Germline lookup yields CDR1 SGHAT and CDR2 FQDESV (reference sequence). V shed 2 bases and J 6 bases; nucleotides not matched to a gene: 12. The CDR3 sequence is 16 residues long. CDR3: CASSLSWAGGPDGYTF. The CDR3 nucleotides read TGTGCCAGCAGCTTAAGTTGGGCAGGGGGGCCTGATGGCTACACCTTC.

This clonotype has a handful of counts. The chain joins TRBV7-3 to TRBJ2-5, with 10 bases that match TRBD2. The CDR3 loop spans 15 amino acids. Looked up from germline, CDR1 is SGHTA and CDR2 is FQGTGA. Trimming cost V 5 bases and J 4 bases; bases outside gene matches: 7. The CDR3 loop reads CASSRRAGGLETQYF. In DNA, the CDR3 is TGTGCCAGCAGCCGCAGAGCGGGGGGGTTAGAGACCCAGTACTTC. Supplemented by reference TRBV7-3 and TRBJ2-5, the full variable domain reads GAGVSQTPSNKVTEKGKYVELRCDPISGHTALYWYRQSLGQGPEFLIYFQGTGAADDSGLPNDRFFAVRPEGSVSTLKIQRTERGDSAVYLCASSRRAGGLETQYFGPGTRLLVL.

For this clonotype: One junction end does not reproduce the germline sequence, and a read error may be involved. The V call is TRBV7-8, the J call TRBJ2-5, with D perhaps given as TRBD1 or TRBD2 (5 bases each). The CDR3 contains 14 residues. The germline V gene has CDR1 SGHVS and CDR2 FQNEAQ. CDR3 in DNA: TGTGCCAGCAGCTTTGGCCGGGACCAAGGGACCCAGTACTTC. It translates to CASSFGRDQGTQYF.

This chain links TRBV7-2 with TRBJ1-4; D is perhaps TRBD1 (6 bases). Trimming removed 5 bases from V and 7 bases from J, with 17 bases in between. The CDR3 consists of 15 residues. Germline CDR1 and CDR2: SGHTA and FQGNSA. The CDR3 loop is CASSPTGGGGEKLFF. DNA for the CDR3: TGTGCCAGCAGCCCGACCGGGGGCGGAGGTGAAAAACTGTTTTTT.

CDR3 nucleotides: TGTGCCAGCAGTTACGCAGTACCGCAAGAGACCCAGTACTTC. This translates into CASSYAVPQETQYF. The chain has TRBV6-2 or TRBV6-3 and TRBJ2-5; D uncertain. This CDR3 is built from 14 residues. V was cut by 2 bases and J by 2 bases, with 9 bases left in between. Germline loops: CDR1 MNHEY, CDR2 SVGEGT.

The genes are TRBV5-1 and TRBJ1-2, with a possible D match to TRBD1 (5 bases). The CDR3 covers 14 residues. V was trimmed by 0 bases and J by 8 bases, leaving 14 bases between them. The germline V gene has CDR1 SGHRS and CDR2 YFSETQ. The CDR3 protein is CASSLVGAPRGYTF. Here the CDR3 DNA reads TGCGCCAGCAGCTTGGTTGGGGCACCAAGGGGCTACACCTTC.

V gene TRBV7-2 combines with J gene TRBJ1-3; D remains ambiguous. The germline gives CDR1 SGHTA, CDR2 FQGNSA. The CDR3 has 15 amino acids. Trimming took 1 base from V and 2 from J, leaving 9 bases between them. The CDR3 loop reads CASSLGPVPGNTIYF. As DNA, the CDR3 is TGTGCCAGCAGCTTAGGGCCCGTACCTGGAAACACCATATATTTT.

This clonotype has only a few counts. The CDR3, as DNA: TGTGCCAGCAGCCCCGAAGGGGGGCTTAGGGAGCAGTACTTC. It translates to CASSPEGGLREQYF. The gene calls are TRBV5-5 and TRBJ2-7; D is tentatively TRBD1 or TRBD2 (6 bases each). The CDR3 runs 14 residues. CDR1 and CDR2 from the germline V gene are SGHKS and YYEKEE (reference sequence). Deletions cut 4 bases from V and 7 bases from J, with 18 bases between. The variable domain in full, with the rest retrieved from reference TRBV5-5 and TRBJ2-7, is DAGVTQSPTHLIKTRGQQVTLRCSPISGHKSVSWYQQVLGQGPQFIFQYYEKEERGRGNFPDRFSARQFPNYSSELNVNALLLGDSALYLCASSPEGGLREQYFGPGTRLTVT.